This TCR beta chain emerged from a study of blood T cell repertoires in COVID-19. Overall study context: Acute and convalescent COVID-19 samples came from the United States, Italy and Spain. PBMCs, B-cell-depleted T cells, or T cells were the source of the cDNA or gDNA that made up the material.

Methods used by the authors: Estimation of nucleated cell counts was performed using reference gene primer amplification. TCRdb's table, derived via immunoSEQ multiplex PCR, lists solely in-frame clones and lacks some. The V and J calls and clone size are taken from that table; D and trimming were inferred from the DNA. Of around 250,000 clones in the sample, approximately 91% are singletons; the top ten hold around 0.7%. Germline values: CDR1 SGHVS, CDR2 FQNEAQ. The CDR3 covers 16 residues. Trimming left V 5 bases short and J 5 bases short, with 19 bases between. The chain is built from TRBV7-8 and TRBJ1-5; TRBD1 might be the D (6 bases). Input material: peripheral blood. The TCR comes from a human donor in a cohort sampled during active COVID-19. In DNA, the CDR3 is TGTGCCAGCAGCCCAGGGGATCCAGGGCGGTATCAGCCCCAGCATTTT. It specifies CASSPGDPGRYQPQHF.